Following are 23 T cell receptor beta chains from one sample sequenced in a study of T-cell reconstitution after alpha-beta-depleted transplantation in children. As it was prepared, the TCRbeta library received unique molecular identifiers. Each CDR3 protein gets one entry after TCRdb re-called the PCR reads with MiXCR. The repertoire holds 350,000 to 500,000 distinct CDR3 sequences, over 40% seen once, with around a quarter in the top ten. This specimen consisted of PBMCs, obtained before TCRalphabeta/CD19-depleted stem cell transplant. Every receptor here comes from a girl aged 2-9 years with aplastic anemia, due to receive a stem cell transplant.

The rearrangement links TRBV10-3 to TRBJ2-7; TRBD2 is a possible D gene (6 bases). CDR3 size: 18 residues. Germline-derived CDR1 and CDR2 are ENHRY and SYGVKD. Trimming stripped 2 bases from V and 5 bases from J, with 25 bases between. The DNA for the CDR3 is TGTGCCATCAGTGAGAGGCCGATACTCTCGACTAGTTCCCACGAGCAGTACTTC. It specifies CAISERPILSTSSHEQYF.

In its sample, this clonotype was seen once. V usage is TRBV6-1 and J usage is TRBJ2-2, with D perhaps matching TRBD1 or TRBD2 (6 bases each). CDR1 and CDR2 (germline): MNHNS, SASEGT. This CDR3 region has 15 residues. Trimming pared 6 bases from V and 9 bases from J, leaving 20 bases between. CDR3 sequence reads: CASSHLSGGGRELFF. DNA for the CDR3: TGTGCCAGCAGCCATCTTAGCGGAGGGGGACGGGAGCTGTTTTTT.

The count of this clonotype is one. The V and J genes are TRBV30 and TRBJ2-1; 11 nucleotides match TRBD2. V lost 0 bases, J lost 8 bases, and 12 bases stayed unmatched. The length of the CDR3 is 17 residues. CDR1 is GTSNPN, CDR2 SVGIG, per germline (reference sequence). This CDR3 reads CAWSVPLAGGPVYEQFF. CDR3 bases: TGTGCCTGGAGTGTACCCTTAGCGGGAGGGCCGGTGTATGAGCAGTTCTTC.

For this clonotype: A read error is possible here, since a much larger clone lies one base away. The chain couples TRBV5-5 to TRBJ2-7, with D hard to call. This CDR3 is built from 15 residues. The V gene's germline CDR1 is SGHKS and CDR2 YYEKEE (reference sequence). The CDR3 DNA reads as TGTGTCAGCAGCTTCCTACCTCCTCTCTCCTACGAGCAGTACTTC. Translation: CVSSFLPPLSYEQYF.

The V gene is TRBV20-1, the J gene TRBJ2-5, with TRBD1 as a possible D gene (5 bases). The germline CDR1 and CDR2 sequences are DFQATT and SNEGSKA (reference sequence). The CDR3 totals 14 residues. V was trimmed by 2 bases and J by 3 bases, leaving 13 bases between them. The CDR3 bases are TGCAGTGCTAGAACCCGGCAGGGCAAAGAGACCCAGTACTTC. It is translated as CSARTRQGKETQYF.

There are a few counts of this clonotype. The chain combines TRBV6-5 with TRBJ2-3; D remains unclear. The V gene's germline CDR1 is MNHEY and CDR2 SVGAGI. V was pared by 0 bases and J by 8 bases, with 15 bases between. This CDR3 is built from 15 residues. This CDR3 is CASSYSVGPPGTQYF. CDR3 nucleotide sequence: TGTGCCAGCAGTTACTCGGTTGGACCCCCCGGTACGCAGTATTTT.

V usage is TRBV4-2 and J usage is TRBJ2-2; no firm D call. This CDR3 has 15 residues. V gave up 1 base and J gave up 2 bases, with 8 bases separating them. Germline CDR1 reads LGHNA; CDR2 reads YNFKEQ. CDR3 protein: CASSQGTSNTGELFF. The CDR3 DNA follows: TGTGCCAGCAGCCAAGGGACCAGCAACACCGGGGAGCTGTTTTTT.

The V gene is TRBV5-1, the J gene TRBJ2-2, with 15 bases lining up with TRBD2. CDR3 size: 18 residues. CDR1 and CDR2 from the germline V gene are SGHRS and YFSETQ. Losses at the gene ends were 4 bases for V and 2 bases for J; bases not matched to a gene: 6. As DNA, the CDR3 is TGCGCCAGCAGCCCGGGGACTAGCGGGGGGAAAAACACCGGGGAGCTGTTTTTT. Amino acids: CASSPGTSGGKNTGELFF.

This clonotype was recorded many times. The chain has TRBV5-1 and TRBJ2-7, with no clear D. This CDR3 is 13 amino acids long. The V gene's germline CDR1 is SGHRS and CDR2 YFSETQ. With 4 bases removed from V and 2 bases from J, the gap between germline ends came to 10 bases. CDR3 sequence: CASSTNLPYEQYF. The CDR3 DNA is TGCGCCAGCAGCACAAACCTCCCCTACGAGCAGTACTTC.

The chain joins TRBV5-6 to TRBJ1-3, with D maybe TRBD1 (5 bases). The germline V gene encodes CDR1 SGHDT and CDR2 YYEEEE. This CDR3 is built from 15 residues. Trimming took off 7 bases at V and 7 bases at J, with 21 bases between the two ends. In DNA, the CDR3 is TGTGCCAGCGGGGCAATGGGGTCCGGCAGTAACACCATATATTTT. This encodes CASGAMGSGSNTIYF.

The sample holds many counts of this clonotype. The gene calls are TRBV20-1 and TRBJ1-1; D not resolved. The germline V gene has CDR1 DFQATT and CDR2 SNEGSKA (reference sequence). V dropped 3 bases and J dropped 5 bases, with 10 bases sitting between them. The CDR3 is 12 residues long. Here the CDR3 reads CSARASSTEAFF. The CDR3 DNA reads TGCAGTGCTAGGGCCTCGAGTACTGAAGCTTTCTTT.

This clonotype was recorded a few times. V is TRBV12-3 or TRBV12-4 and J is TRBJ2-1, with 12 bases identical to TRBD2. Trimming cost V 3 bases and J 1 base; bases outside gene matches: 1. The CDR3 is made up of 16 amino acids. CDR3: CASSFGLAGSYNEQFF. The DNA of the CDR3 is TGTGCCAGCAGTTTTGGACTAGCGGGGTCCTACAATGAGCAGTTCTTC.

J is TRBJ2-5 and V is TRBV20-1, with D tentatively TRBD2 (5 bases). The V and J ends lost 4 bases and 6 bases respectively, with 15 bases between them. Germline V gene data show CDR1 as DFQATT and CDR2 as SNEGSKA (reference sequence). The CDR3 contains 13 residues. CDR3 coding DNA: TGCAGTGCTATTAGACAAGGAGGAAAGACCCAGTACTTC. Its translation: CSAIRQGGKTQYF.

The chain carries TRBV6-5 and TRBJ2-2; D perhaps matches TRBD2 (7 bases). The CDR3 consists of 19 residues. Per germline, CDR1 MNHEY and CDR2 SVGAGI. Trimming shortened V by 0 bases and J by 4 bases, and 21 bases separated the two germline ends. CDR3 sequence reads: CASSYSEAGQLGVTGELFF. CDR3 DNA sequence: TGTGCCAGCAGTTACTCTGAAGCGGGACAACTCGGGGTCACCGGGGAGCTGTTTTTT.

The chain joins TRBV28 to TRBJ2-7; D not resolved. The V end was cut by 2 bases, the J end by 0 bases, with 14 bases between. This CDR3 is 16 amino acids long. The germline CDR1 and CDR2 sequences are MDHEN and SYDVKM. CDR3 residues: CASSLGGSFSSYEQYF. The CDR3 DNA sequence: TGTGCCAGCAGTTTAGGCGGCTCCTTTAGCTCCTACGAGCAGTACTTC.

J is TRBJ1-1 and V is TRBV4-1; D unclear. Looked up from germline, CDR1 is MGHRA and CDR2 is YSYEKL. V was cut by 0 bases and J by 0 bases, with 11 bases left in between. CDR3 length: 16 amino acids. Here the CDR3 DNA reads TGCGCCAGCAGCCAAGATCGGCTCCTGATGAACACTGAAGCTTTCTTT. Its protein is CASSQDRLLMNTEAFF.

V is TRBV7-2 and J is TRBJ1-3; maybe TRBD1 (5 bases). V lost 1 base, J lost 2 bases, and 18 bases lay in between. CDR1 is SGHTA and CDR2 is FQGNSA in the germline V gene. The CDR3 contains 18 residues. The CDR3 coding sequence is TGTGCCAGCAGCTTAGGGCCGCAGGGATTGACAGCTGGAAACACCATATATTTT. As protein: CASSLGPQGLTAGNTIYF. Based on the CDR3 plus reference TRBV7-2 and TRBJ1-3, the full variable domain is GAGVSQSPSNKVTEKGKDVELRCDPISGHTALYWYRQSLGQGLEFLIYFQGNSAPDKSGLPSDRFSAERTGGSVSTLTIQRTQQEDSAVYLCASSLGPQGLTAGNTIYFGEGSWLTVV.

This clonotype occurred many times. This chain joins TRBV27 and TRBJ2-1, with D unclear. Looked up from germline, CDR1 is MNHEY and CDR2 is SMNVEV (reference sequence). Trimming left V 2 bases short and J 8 bases short, with 7 bases between. This CDR3 is 12 amino acids long. The CDR3 here is CASSLTRHEQFF. CDR3 nucleotides: TGTGCCAGCAGTTTAACCCGGCATGAGCAGTTCTTC.

V and J are TRBV20-1 and TRBJ1-1, with no clear D. Trimming left V 6 bases short and J 3 bases short, with 14 bases between. Germline V gives CDR1 DFQATT, CDR2 SNEGSKA (reference sequence). The CDR3 is 13 residues long. The CDR3 DNA reads as TGCAGTGCGCAGCAGGAGGCAGACACTGAAGCTTTCTTT. Its protein product is CSAQQEADTEAFF.

The chain joins TRBV5-6 to TRBJ2-3; 10 nucleotides agree with TRBD2. This CDR3 spans 17 amino acids. Germline CDR1 and CDR2: SGHDT and YYEEEE. V trimming: 4 bases; J trimming: 2 bases; junction bases outside the gene matches: 10. CDR3 coding DNA: TGTGCCAGCAGCCCCCACGGACTAGCGGATTTCACAGATACGCAGTATTTT. It yields the protein CASSPHGLADFTDTQYF.

The J gene is TRBJ1-1, the V gene TRBV6-6; no reliable D call. Trimming removed 2 bases from V and 8 bases from J, with 6 bases in between. The germline gives CDR1 MNHNY, CDR2 SVGAGI (reference sequence). This CDR3 is 11 amino acids long. The CDR3 here is CASSYPWEAFF. The CDR3 DNA reads TGTGCCAGCAGTTACCCCTGGGAAGCTTTCTTT.

This clonotype has more than one count but fewer than ten. The chain couples TRBV7-8 to TRBJ1-1, with a possible D match to TRBD1 (5 bases). Germline-derived CDR1 and CDR2 are SGHVS and FQNEAQ. This CDR3 comprises 14 residues. V was clipped by 1 base and J by 7 bases, with 13 bases between them. In DNA form, the CDR3 reads TGTGCCAGCAGCTTAGGTACCAGGGTTTATGAAGCTTTCTTT. Protein product: CASSLGTRVYEAFF.

There are many counts of this clonotype. The J gene is TRBJ1-5, the V gene TRBV20-1; D gene unclear. The V end was cut by 3 bases, the J end by 0 bases, with 15 bases between. Germline-derived CDR1 and CDR2 are DFQATT and SNEGSKA (reference sequence). This CDR3 has 16 residues. DNA for the CDR3: TGCAGTGCTAGCCGATCCCAGGAATATAGCAATCAGCCCCAGCATTTT. It is translated as CSASRSQEYSNQPQHF.